These T cell receptor beta chains were read from a single sample in a study of OX40 agonist ivuxolimab in advanced cancers. Measured with immunoSEQ multiplex PCR; TCRdb has only the in-frame clones, and not every one. The profile covers tens of thousands of clones, with about 81% appearing a single time and about a quarter taken by the ten largest. The sample in question was CD4+ or CD8+ T cells sorted from blood, obtained in a trial of the OX40 agonist ivuxolimab. These TCRs come from an adult with an advanced solid tumor such as melanoma, head and neck, liver or kidney cancer. Both conserved end residues are part of each CDR3.

v_call | cdr3_aa
TRBV6-5 | CASSYQGGELFF
TRBV7-9 | CASSLPATNEKLFF
TRBV6-1 | CAAIAPGSNQPQHF
TRBV4-3 | CASSQTTVDYEQYF
TRBV10-3 | CARRDSYNSPLHF
TRBV7-2 | CASSSRGRQDGNTEAFF
TRBV7-9 | CASSLTGKGTEAFF
TRBV5-1 | CASSFRDRGNNEQFF
TRBV27 | CASSQSGYTDTQYF
TRBV20-1 | CSATMGTAQHF
TRBV19 | CASRAWDHDNSPLHF
TRBV27 | CASSLSRTATEAFF
TRBV5-5 | CASSLDAATVHPRDTQYF
TRBV27 | CASSLAGGVYNEQFF
TRBV9 | CASSGPARGLDYTQYF
TRBV7-9 | CASSPMGSEAFF
TRBV11-3 | CASSWTSGIYTGELFF
TRBV5-6 | CASSFRDRGEKLFF
TRBV28 | CASSLAGQYNEQFF
TRBV11-2 | CASSSIPPALATNEKLFF
TRBV4-1 | CASSRQGGDYEQYF
TRBV28 | CASSHQGEQYF
TRBV10-3 | CAISDLGGYNQPQHF
TRBV5-4 | CASSFRGEAFF
TRBV19 | CASSLAGGSYNEQFF
TRBV6-5 | CASSPFPLNEQFF
TRBV7-9 | CASSLTPYEQYF
TRBV5-8 | CASSLREDYEQYF
TRBV7-6 | CASSLIVSRGDNEQFF
TRBV5-4 | CASSPGITGNEQYF
TRBV7-6 | CASSLEGVPSTEAFF
TRBV4-1 | CASSPTPTYHNEQFF
TRBV7-6 | CASSLDGASGNYGYTF
TRBV7-6 | CASSLEGGLSYEQYF
TRBV11-3 | CASSLGPVSGANVLTF
TRBV7-3 | CASSPTGGTSYGYTF
TRBV11-3 | CASSSGTSGPSPNTGELFF
TRBV9 | CASSLGGASYEQYF
TRBV11-3 | CASSPRGAYEQYF
TRBV7-9 | CASSLSGTEAFF
TRBV9 | CASSVGSGRIDTQYF
TRBV19 | CASSMGAVYYEQYF
TRBV13 | CASSFDRTAFF
TRBV6-1 | CASSEAWLAGDNEQFF
TRBV7-2 | CASSHSSGGSSYEQYF
TRBV29-1 | CSVDFGGVAFF
TRBV7-9 | CASSLTQETQYF
TRBV7-9 | CASTRDPSSYEQYF
TRBV27 | CASSLGTGGTEAFF
TRBV11-2 | CASSPGPGYGYTF